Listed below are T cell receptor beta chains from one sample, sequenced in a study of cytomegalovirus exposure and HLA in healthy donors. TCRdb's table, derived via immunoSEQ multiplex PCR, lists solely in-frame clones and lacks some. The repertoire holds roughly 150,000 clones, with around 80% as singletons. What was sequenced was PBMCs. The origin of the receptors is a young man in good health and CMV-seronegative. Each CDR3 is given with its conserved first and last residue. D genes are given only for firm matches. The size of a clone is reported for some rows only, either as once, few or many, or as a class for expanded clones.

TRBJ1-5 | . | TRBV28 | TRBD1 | TGTGCCAGCACCTTTCAGGGGGGTAATCAGCCCCAGCATTTT | CASTFQGGNQPQHF
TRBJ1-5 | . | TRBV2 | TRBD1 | TGTGCCAGCAGTAACCAGGGGGCGAGCGATCAGCCCCAGCATTTT | CASSNQGASDQPQHF
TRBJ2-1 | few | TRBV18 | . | TGTGCCAGCTCAGCAGGGCCGCAGGGCAATGAGCAGTTCTTC | CASSAGPQGNEQFF
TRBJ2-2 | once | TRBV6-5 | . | TGTGCCAGCAGTTACTTAAGGCACGGAGCCGGGGAGCTGTTTTTT | CASSYLRHGAGELFF
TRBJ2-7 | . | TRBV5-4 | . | TGTGCCAGCAGCTTGGGCGTGAGCGGAGGTTACGAGCAGTACTTC | CASSLGVSGGYEQYF
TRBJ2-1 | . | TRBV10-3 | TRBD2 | TGTGCCATCAGTGGGTCGGAGCGGGGAAGCTCCTACAATGAGCAGTTCTTC | CAISGSERGSSYNEQFF
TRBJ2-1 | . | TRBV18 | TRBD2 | TGTGCCAGCACTAAACGTGGGCTAGCGGGAGTAGGTGAGCAGTTCTTC | CASTKRGLAGVGEQFF
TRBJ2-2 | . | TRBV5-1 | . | TGCGCCAGCCGTCCTCGCGGGGAGAACACCGGGGAGCTGTTTTTT | CASRPRGENTGELFF
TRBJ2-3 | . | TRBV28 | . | TGTGCCAGCAGTCCTTTCACAGATACGCAGTATTTT | CASSPFTDTQYF
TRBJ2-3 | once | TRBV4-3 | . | TGCGCCAGCAGCCCCACCACCCGATCGGGAGCGGATACGCAGTATTTT | CASSPTTRSGADTQYF
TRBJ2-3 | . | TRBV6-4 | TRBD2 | TGTGCCAGCAGTGAGCGGGAGCAAGATACGCAGTATTTT | CASSEREQDTQYF
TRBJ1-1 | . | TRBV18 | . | TGTGCCAGCCGGCTTGGGGGGGCGCGCACTGAAGCTTTCTTT | CASRLGGARTEAFF
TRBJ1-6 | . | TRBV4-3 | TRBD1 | TGCGCCAGCAGCCAAGATACGGACAGGGCTTCACCCCTCCACTTT | CASSQDTDRASPLHF
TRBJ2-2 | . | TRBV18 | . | TGTGCCAGCTACCGAGACGGGGCGAACACCGGGGAGCTGTTTTTT | CASYRDGANTGELFF
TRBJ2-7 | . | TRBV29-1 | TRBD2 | TGCAGCGCGGGGGGACTAGAGGCCTACGAGCAGTACTTC | CSAGGLEAYEQYF
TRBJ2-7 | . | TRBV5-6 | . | TGTGCCAGCAGCTCCCTCTACGAGCAGTACTTC | CASSSLYEQYF
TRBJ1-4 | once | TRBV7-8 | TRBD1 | TGTGCCAGCAGCCAATCCGACAGGGGGCATGAAAAACTGTTTTTT | CASSQSDRGHEKLFF
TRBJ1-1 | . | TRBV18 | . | TGTGCCAGCTCACCACCAGGCAGGGGGAACACTGAAGCTTTCTTT | CASSPPGRGNTEAFF
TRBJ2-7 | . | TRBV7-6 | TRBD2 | TGTGCCAGCAGCTTAGAACCTAGCGGGAGAGGCTACTACTACGAGCAGTACTTC | CASSLEPSGRGYYYEQYF
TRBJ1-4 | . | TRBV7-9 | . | TGTGCCAGCAGCTACACAGGGACTAATGAAAAACTGTTTTTT | CASSYTGTNEKLFF
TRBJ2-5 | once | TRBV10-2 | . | TGCGCCAGCAGTGAGTCTCGGACTTTTTTGTACTTC | CASSESRTFLYF
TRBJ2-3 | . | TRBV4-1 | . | TGCGCCAGCAGCCCTCTGGCAGGGGGACTTAGCACAGATACGCAGTATTTT | CASSPLAGGLSTDTQYF
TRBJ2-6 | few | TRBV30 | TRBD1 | TGTGCCTGGAGAAGGGACAGGGCAAGCTCTGGGGCCAACGTCCTGACTTTC | CAWRRDRASSGANVLTF
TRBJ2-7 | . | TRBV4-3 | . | TGCGCCAGCAGCCAAGATAGGGCAGGGAGGATCGGGGAGCAGTACTTC | CASSQDRAGRIGEQYF
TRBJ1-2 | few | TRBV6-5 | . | TGTGCCAGCAGTTATGGGGGGGACTATGGCTACACCTTC | CASSYGGDYGYTF
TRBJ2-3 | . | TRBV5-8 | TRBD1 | TGTGCCAGCAGCTCCACCGGGACAGCCTTGGCAAATACGCAGTATTTT | CASSSTGTALANTQYF
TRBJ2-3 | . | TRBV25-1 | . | TGTGCCAGCAGTGCCGGACAGTCCGATACGCAGTATTTT | CASSAGQSDTQYF
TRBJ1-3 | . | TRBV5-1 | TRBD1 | TGCGCCAGCAGCTTAGACCCGACAGGGGCCTCTGGAAACACCATATATTTT | CASSLDPTGASGNTIYF
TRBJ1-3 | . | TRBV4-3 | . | TGCGCCAGCAGCCAAGCCGGGGGGGCTGGTGGAAACACCATATATTTT | CASSQAGGAGGNTIYF